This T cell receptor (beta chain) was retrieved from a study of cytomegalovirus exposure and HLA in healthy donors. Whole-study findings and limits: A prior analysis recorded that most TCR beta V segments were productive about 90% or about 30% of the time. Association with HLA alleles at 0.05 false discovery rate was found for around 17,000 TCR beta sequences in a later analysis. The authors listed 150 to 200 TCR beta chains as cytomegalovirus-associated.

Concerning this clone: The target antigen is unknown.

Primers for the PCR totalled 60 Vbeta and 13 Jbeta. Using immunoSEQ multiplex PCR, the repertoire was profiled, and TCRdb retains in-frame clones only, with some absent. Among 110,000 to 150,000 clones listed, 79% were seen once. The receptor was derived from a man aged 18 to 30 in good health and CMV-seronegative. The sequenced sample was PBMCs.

This CDR3 reads CASSLSGQGAAEQYF. CDR3 coding DNA: TGCGCCAGCAGCCTTTCGGGACAGGGGGCCGCCGAGCAGTACTTC. This chain links TRBV4-1 with TRBJ2-7; the match to TRBD1 covers 12 bases. Germline assignment: CDR1 MGHRA and CDR2 YSYEKL. The ends lost 4 bases at V and 6 bases at J; junction bases unmatched: 7. The CDR3 is 15 amino acids.